Included here is one T cell receptor (beta chain) sequence, with context. Its antigen remains unidentified. Reverse transcription of all isolated RNA meant that expressed TCRB transcripts were sequenced. Assay: immunoSEQ multiplex PCR; the TCRdb copy retains only in-frame clones and omits some. The table has hundreds of thousands of clones, more than 12% seen once. The data originate from a study of beta chain features in type 1 diabetes. Study-wide results and limits: When Type 1 diabetes patients were examined, their TCRB CDR3s proved moderately but significantly shorter in all four CD4+ subsets.

This sequence originates from a man between 18 and 35 years old with type 1 diabetes. Sample: naive CD4+ T cells from blood.

Here the CDR3 DNA reads TGTGCCAGCAGACCGATCTCTAGGGGGAACTACGAGCAGTACTTC. This codes for CASRPISRGNYEQYF. The V gene is TRBV27, the J gene TRBJ2-7; possible D gene TRBD1, 6 bases. Germline CDR1 is MNHEY and CDR2 is SMNVEV (reference sequence). The CDR3 contains 15 residues. V gave up 6 bases and J gave up 3 bases, with 18 bases separating them.